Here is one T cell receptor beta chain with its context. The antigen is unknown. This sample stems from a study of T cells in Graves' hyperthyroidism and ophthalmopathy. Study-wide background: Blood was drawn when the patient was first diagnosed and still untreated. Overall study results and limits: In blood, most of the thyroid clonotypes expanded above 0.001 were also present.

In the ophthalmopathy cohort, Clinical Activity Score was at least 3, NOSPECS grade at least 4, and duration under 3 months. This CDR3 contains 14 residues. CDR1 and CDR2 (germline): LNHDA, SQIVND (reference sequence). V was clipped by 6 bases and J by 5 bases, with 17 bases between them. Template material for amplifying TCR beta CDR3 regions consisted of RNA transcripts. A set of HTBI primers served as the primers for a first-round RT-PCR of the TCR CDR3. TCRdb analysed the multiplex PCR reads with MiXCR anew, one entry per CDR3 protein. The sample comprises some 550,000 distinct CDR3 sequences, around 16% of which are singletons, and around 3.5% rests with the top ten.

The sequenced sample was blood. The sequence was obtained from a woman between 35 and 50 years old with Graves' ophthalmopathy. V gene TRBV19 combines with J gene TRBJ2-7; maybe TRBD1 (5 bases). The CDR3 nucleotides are TGTGCCAGTAGCCAGGGTACGAGCGTGAACGAGCAGTACTTC. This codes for CASSQGTSVNEQYF.